The 18 T cell receptor beta chains below were found in one sample sequenced in a study of T cell responses to AZD1222 COVID-19 vaccine. The assay was immunoSEQ multiplex PCR, and TCRdb's table has in-frame clones only and misses some. The table records about 120,000 clones, 85% to 90% of them present only once. The source material was peripheral blood, sampled on day 0 of AZD1222 vaccination. Every receptor here comes from an adult in good health.

This clone was picked up one time. The chain has TRBV2 and TRBJ1-5; the D gene is possibly TRBD1 (6 bases). Trimming removed 7 bases from V and 6 bases from J, with 13 bases in between. There are 13 residues in the CDR3. Germline CDR1 is SNHLY and CDR2 is FYNNEI. The CDR3 coding sequence is TGTGCCAGCACGAGGGGGGATGGTCAGCCCCAGCATTTT. Amino acids: CASTRGDGQPQHF.

The chain carries TRBV10-2 and TRBJ1-2; 8 positions match TRBD1. J was trimmed by 3 bases and V by 4 bases; bases with no gene match: 7. The CDR3 runs to 15 residues. Per germline, CDR1 WSHSY and CDR2 SAAADI. In nucleotides, the CDR3 is TGCGCCAGCAGTGCCCAGGGGGCTCGAGACTATGGCTACACCTTC. Translation gives CASSAQGARDYGYTF.

This sequence joins TRBV19 and TRBJ2-7; tentative D call: TRBD2 (6 bases). The germline V and J ends were trimmed by 1 base and 2 bases, with 12 bases remaining between them. The CDR3 length is 15 residues. Germline-derived CDR1 and CDR2 are LNHDA and SQIVND (reference sequence). CDR3 sequence: CASSIAGGATYEQYF. CDR3 sequence (DNA): TGTGCCAGTAGTATAGCTGGAGGGGCTACCTACGAGCAGTACTTC.

The V gene is TRBV7-9, the J gene TRBJ2-1; D perhaps matches TRBD2 (6 bases). V lost 3 bases to trimming and J lost 8 bases, with 11 bases between them. From germline, CDR1 is SEHNR and CDR2 FQNEAQ (reference sequence). This CDR3 contains 13 residues. The CDR3 bases are TGTGCCAGCAGCTTGGGGGGTTGGGATGAGCAGTTCTTC. Its protein is CASSLGGWDEQFF.

V and J are TRBV19 and TRBJ1-6; D unresolved. This CDR3 is built from 20 residues. The V gene lost 7 bases and the J gene lost 0 bases, with 25 bases spanning the gap. CDR1 LNHDA and CDR2 SQIVND come from the germline V gene (reference sequence). CDR3 residues: CASTHYKTEVILSYNSPLHF. As DNA, the CDR3 is TGTGCCAGTACCCACTATAAGACCGAAGTCATCCTCTCCTATAATTCACCCCTCCACTTT.

This clone was counted between two and nine times. This chain joins TRBV18 and TRBJ2-5; maybe TRBD1 (5 bases). Germline V gene lookup returns CDR1 KGHSH and CDR2 LQKENI. The germline V and J ends were trimmed by 6 bases and 5 bases, with 16 bases remaining between them. This CDR3 has 14 amino acids. CDR3 sequence reads: CASSSPAGRETQYF. For the CDR3, the DNA is TGTGCCAGCTCCTCACCAGCAGGGCGGGAGACCCAGTACTTC. The variable domain in full, with the rest retrieved from reference TRBV18 and TRBJ2-5, is NAGVMQNPRHLVRRRGQEARLRCSPMKGHSHVYWYRQLPEEGLKFMVYLQKENIIDESGMPKERFSAEFPKEGPSILRIQQVVRGDSAAYFCASSSPAGRETQYFGPGTRLLVL.

This chain links TRBV5-1 with TRBJ2-3, with 11 bases identical to TRBD2. V was pared by 5 bases and J by 3 bases, with 2 bases of the junction left unmatched. The CDR3 loop spans 14 amino acids. Germline values: CDR1 SGHRS, CDR2 YFSETQ. The CDR3: CASRRLAGTDTQYF. In DNA, the CDR3 is TGCGCCAGCAGGCGACTAGCGGGGACAGATACGCAGTATTTT.

The chain recombines TRBV6-5 with TRBJ1-3; D is possibly TRBD1 (5 bases). This CDR3 has 15 amino acids. Germline loops: CDR1 MNHEY, CDR2 SVGAGI. Trimming pared 0 bases from V and 0 bases from J, leaving 6 bases between. CDR3 in amino acids: CASSYSGTSGNTIYF. The CDR3 DNA follows: TGTGCCAGCAGTTACTCCGGGACCTCTGGAAACACCATATATTTT.

The V call is TRBV6-2 or TRBV6-3, the J call TRBJ2-1; 8 nucleotides align to TRBD2. V lost 2 bases and J lost 4; bases outside the gene matches: 4. Germline V gene data show CDR1 as MNHEY and CDR2 as SVGEGT. The CDR3 length is 15 residues. The CDR3 DNA sequence: TGTGCCAGCAGTTACCTCCGGGGGGGATACAATGAGCAGTTCTTC. Encoded protein: CASSYLRGGYNEQFF.

The gene calls are TRBV5-1 and TRBJ1-1; possible D gene TRBD1, 6 bases. Trimming took off 0 bases at V and 8 bases at J, with 11 bases between the two ends. Germline V gene data show CDR1 as SGHRS and CDR2 as YFSETQ. This CDR3 contains 13 residues. Here the CDR3 DNA reads TGCGCCAGCAGCTTGGCCTGGGGGGCCGAAGCTTTCTTT. This translates into CASSLAWGAEAFF.

This chain joins TRBV5-8 and TRBJ1-2; D is perhaps TRBD1 (6 bases). V dropped 0 bases and J dropped 4 bases, with 10 bases sitting between them. The CDR3 has 14 amino acids. Germline-derived CDR1 and CDR2 are SGHTS and YDEGEE. CDR3 amino acids: CASSLVQGAYGYTF. The CDR3 DNA follows: TGTGCCAGCAGCTTGGTACAGGGTGCCTATGGCTACACCTTC. Complete variable domain (other parts from reference TRBV5-8 and TRBJ1-2): EAGVTQSPTHLIKTRGQQATLRCSPISGHTSVYWYQQALGLGLQFLLWYDEGEERNRGNFPPRFSGRQFPNYSSELNVNALELEDSALYLCASSLVQGAYGYTFGSGTRLTVV.

The rearrangement joins TRBV9 to TRBJ2-7; D unclear. The CDR3 is made up of 14 amino acids. The V and J ends lost 3 bases and 2 bases respectively, with 12 bases between them. CDR1 and CDR2 from the germline V gene are SGDLS and YYNGEE. For the CDR3, the DNA is TGTGCCAGCAGCGGACCCGATGAAGCCTACGAGCAGTACTTC. Amino acid sequence: CASSGPDEAYEQYF.

The chain carries TRBV7-8 and TRBJ2-3, with D unclear. Per the germline V gene, CDR1 is SGHVS and CDR2 is FQNEAQ. The CDR3 totals 14 residues. Between the trimmed V and J ends, which lost 5 bases and 2 bases, there was a span of 11 bases. CDR3 coding DNA: TGTGCCAGCAGCCAGCCCCCCCTCACAGATACGCAGTATTTT. Translated, it gives CASSQPPLTDTQYF. The full variable domain, its missing parts supplied by reference TRBV7-8 and TRBJ2-3, is GAGVSQSPRYKVAKRGQDVALRCDPISGHVSLFWYQQALGQGPEFLTYFQNEAQLDKSGLPSDRFFAERPEGSVSTLKIQRTQQEDSAVYLCASSQPPLTDTQYFGPGTRLTVL.

For the CDR3, the DNA is TGTGCCAGCAGTCCAACCCGCTCCAAAAACATTCAGTACTTC. As protein: CASSPTRSKNIQYF. The V and J genes are TRBV28 and TRBJ2-4; the D is unclear. The germline V gene encodes CDR1 MDHEN and CDR2 SYDVKM. Trimming left V 5 bases short and J 2 bases short, with 10 bases between. The CDR3 totals 14 residues.

V usage is TRBV27 and J usage is TRBJ1-5; 7 bases align to TRBD1. This CDR3 comprises 14 residues. The V gene's germline CDR1 is MNHEY and CDR2 SMNVEV (reference sequence). The V gene end was trimmed by 6 bases and the J gene end by 0 bases; junction bases not matched to a gene: 2. The CDR3 bases are TGTGCCAGCAGACCAGGGGGTAGCAATCAGCCCCAGCATTTT. Protein sequence: CASRPGGSNQPQHF.

This clone has just one count. This chain joins TRBV2 and TRBJ2-7; 8 nucleotides line up with TRBD1. Germline V lookup: CDR1 SNHLY, CDR2 FYNNEI. V gave up 6 bases and J gave up 3 bases; unmatched junction bases: 1. This CDR3 contains 12 residues. The CDR3 nucleotides read TGTGCCAGCAGAACAGGGGGCTACGAGCAGTACTTC. Translated, it gives CASRTGGYEQYF.

CDR3 coding DNA: TGTGCCAGCAGCTTAGCGCCGGGGGCGGATTCACCCCTCCACTTT. Translation: CASSLAPGADSPLHF. This rearrangement joins TRBV7-6 to TRBJ1-6, with a weak D call TRBD1 (6 bases). Trimming shortened V by 0 bases and J by 8 bases, and 11 bases separated the two germline ends. Per the germline V gene, CDR1 is SGHVS and CDR2 is FNYEAQ. The CDR3 has 15 residues.

This clone was counted once. The chain links TRBV15 to TRBJ2-3; a weak D match, TRBD2 (5 bases). The CDR3 has 20 amino acids. Between the trimmed V and J ends, which lost 0 bases and 3 bases, there was a span of 25 bases. The germline V gene encodes CDR1 LNHNV and CDR2 YYDKDF (reference sequence). The CDR3 DNA follows: TGTGCCACCAGCAGAGACCCTTGGGTGCCGGGGTCAATTTGGACAGATACGCAGTATTTT. Protein: CATSRDPWVPGSIWTDTQYF.